This TCR beta chain is from a study of blood T cells in healthy people across ages. Turning to the study itself: Through template switching, about one barcoded beta molecule was captured per two T cells, as measured in model experiments. Findings of the study overall: When set beside aged donors, long-lived donors presented more naive CD4+ cells and higher diversity.

The CDR3 contains 16 residues. As concerns this clonotype: Its antigen is unidentified. This sequence may be a read error, since a much larger clone differs from it by one base.

The use of a sample-barcoded 5' primer and a J-beta primer mix characterized a second PCR of 7 to 11 cycles. MiXCR was run by TCRdb on the 5' RACE reads, yielding one entry per CDR3 protein. Of about 1.8 million distinct CDR3 sequences detected, around half appear once; the ten largest clones hold 2.1%. Isolation recovered at least 6.5 million PBMCs from every sample. Input material: blood. The clonotype was recovered from a woman aged 35 to 49 in good health. V and J are TRBV12-3 or TRBV12-4 and TRBJ2-7; 12 bases match TRBD2. The CDR3 reads CVSSSDLAGGLYEQYF. The DNA for the CDR3 is TGTGTCAGCAGTTCCGATCTAGCGGGGGGGCTTTACGAGCAGTACTTC.